These 4 T cell receptor beta chains originate from one sample sequenced in a study of T cells after yellow fever vaccination. In TCRdb, the 5' RACE reads were re-called with MiXCR into one record per CDR3 protein. The data show about 340,000 distinct CDR3 sequences, 8.7% seen once. Here the sequenced sample was PBMCs, taken on the day of the first yellow fever vaccination. The origin of the receptors is a man between 18 and 29 years old who received the YFV17D yellow fever vaccine.

This chain uses TRBV28 with TRBJ2-1; 8 bases are a match to TRBD1. The J segment lost 3 bases and the V segment lost 8 bases, leaving 6 bases of the junction unmatched. This CDR3 has 14 residues. Per germline, CDR1 MDHEN and CDR2 SYDVKM. CDR3 DNA: TGTGCCAGCCAGTCCGGGACAGGCTACAATGAGCAGTTCTTC. Its translation: CASQSGTGYNEQFF.

The chain links TRBV6-2 or TRBV6-3 to TRBJ2-5; TRBD2 matches 11 bases. V shed 6 bases and J 5 bases; nucleotides not matched to a gene: 11. This CDR3 region has 16 residues. CDR1 is MNHEY, CDR2 SVGEGT, per germline. The DNA for the CDR3 is TGTGCCAGCAGATCTCGTAGCGGGGGGGATTTGGAGACCCAGTACTTC. This sequence encodes CASRSRSGGDLETQYF.

This chain links TRBV28 with TRBJ2-7, with TRBD1 matching over 7 bases. The V gene end was trimmed by 3 bases and the J gene end by 2 bases; junction bases not matched to a gene: 1. The germline V gene has CDR1 MDHEN and CDR2 SYDVKM. This CDR3 has 13 residues. CDR3: CASSLGQPYEQYV. The CDR3 region has the DNA TGTGCCAGCAGTTTGGGACAGCCCTACGAGCAGTACGTC.

The genes are TRBV4-3 and TRBJ2-3, with D unclear. The germline CDR1 and CDR2 sequences are LGHNA and YSLEER. The CDR3 extends over 15 amino acids. Trimming removed 0 bases from V and 6 bases from J, with 13 bases in between. The CDR3 nucleotides read TGCGCCAGCAGCCAAGATCCCAGCGCATACGATACGCAGTATTTT. This codes for CASSQDPSAYDTQYF.